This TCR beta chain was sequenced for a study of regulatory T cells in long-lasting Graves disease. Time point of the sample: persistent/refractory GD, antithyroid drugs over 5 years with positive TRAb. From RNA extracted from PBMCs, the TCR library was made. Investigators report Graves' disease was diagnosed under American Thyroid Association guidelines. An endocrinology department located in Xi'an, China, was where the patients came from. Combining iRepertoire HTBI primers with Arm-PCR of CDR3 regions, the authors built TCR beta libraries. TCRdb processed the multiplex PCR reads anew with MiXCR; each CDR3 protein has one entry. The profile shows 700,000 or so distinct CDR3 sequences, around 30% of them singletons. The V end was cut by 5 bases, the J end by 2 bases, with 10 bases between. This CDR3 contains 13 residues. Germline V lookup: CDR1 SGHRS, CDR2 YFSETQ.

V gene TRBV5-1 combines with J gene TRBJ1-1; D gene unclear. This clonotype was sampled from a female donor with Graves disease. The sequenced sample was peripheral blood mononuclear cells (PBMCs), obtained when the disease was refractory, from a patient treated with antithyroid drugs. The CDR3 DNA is TGCGCCAGCAGTAATATCCCAAACACTGAAGCTTTCTTT. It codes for CASSNIPNTEAFF.